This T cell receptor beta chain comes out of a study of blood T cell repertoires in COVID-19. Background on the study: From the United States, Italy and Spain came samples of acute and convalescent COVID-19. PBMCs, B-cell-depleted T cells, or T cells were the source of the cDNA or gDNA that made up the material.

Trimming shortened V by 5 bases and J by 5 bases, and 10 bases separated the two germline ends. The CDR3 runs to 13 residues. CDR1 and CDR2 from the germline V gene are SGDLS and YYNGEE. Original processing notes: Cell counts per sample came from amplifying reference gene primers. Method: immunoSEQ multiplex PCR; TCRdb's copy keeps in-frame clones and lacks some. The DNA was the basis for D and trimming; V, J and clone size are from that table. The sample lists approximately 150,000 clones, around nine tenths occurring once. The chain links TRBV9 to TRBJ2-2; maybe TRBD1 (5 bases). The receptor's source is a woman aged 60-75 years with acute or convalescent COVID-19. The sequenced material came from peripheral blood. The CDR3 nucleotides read TGTGCCAGCAGTATTAGGGGTACCGGGGAGCTGTTTTTT. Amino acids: CASSIRGTGELFF.